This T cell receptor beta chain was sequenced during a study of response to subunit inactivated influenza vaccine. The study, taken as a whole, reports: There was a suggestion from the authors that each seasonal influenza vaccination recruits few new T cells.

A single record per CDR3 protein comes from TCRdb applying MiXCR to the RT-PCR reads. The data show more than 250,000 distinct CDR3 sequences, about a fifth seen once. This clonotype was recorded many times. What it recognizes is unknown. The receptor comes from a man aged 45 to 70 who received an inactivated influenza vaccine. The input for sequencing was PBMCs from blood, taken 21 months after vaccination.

The CDR3 DNA sequence: TGTGCCAGCAGCCGTAGCCGAGTTATGAGCAATCAGCCCCAGCATTTT. Residues: CASSRSRVMSNQPQHF. This rearrangement joins TRBV7-8 to TRBJ1-5; no clear D. The CDR3 covers 16 residues. V lost 5 bases and J lost 1, with 15 bases in between. Germline V gene data show CDR1 as SGHVS and CDR2 as FQNEAQ.